The rows below give T cell receptor beta chains drawn from one sample of a study of OX40 agonist ivuxolimab in advanced cancers. Method: immunoSEQ multiplex PCR; TCRdb's copy keeps in-frame clones and lacks some. The sample lists 60,000 to 95,000 clones; around 90% were seen once. The sample consisted of CD4+ or CD8+ T cells sorted from blood, taken in a trial of the OX40 agonist ivuxolimab. Receptor source: an adult with an advanced solid tumor such as melanoma, head and neck, liver or kidney cancer. The conserved cysteine and the conserved F or W are not part of the CDR3 here.

>TRBV19|TRBJ2-7
ASSDTGSYEQY
>TRBV7-2|TRBJ1-1
ASSLTGNTEAF
>TRBV11-2|TRBJ2-7
ASSLAGGLGYEQY
>TRBV30|TRBJ1-5
AWSVSPGPGAQH
>TRBV7-8|TRBJ1-4
ASSLGRSTANEKLF
>TRBV7-2|TRBJ2-1
ASSLAGGPYNEQF
>TRBV6-5|TRBJ1-4
ASSAPGRGEKLF
>TRBV5-1|TRBJ1-4
ASRPTVKGSTNEKLF
>TRBV18|TRBJ1-5
ASSPNIDQPQH
>TRBV7-9|TRBJ1-5
ASSTDTQPQH
>TRBV5-1|TRBJ2-5
ASSLEGAETQY
>TRBV9|TRBJ2-5
ASSVLGTLGETQY
>TRBV19|TRBJ1-2
ASSNRDYGYT
>TRBV9|TRBJ2-1
ASSVTLAETYNEQF
>TRBV19|TRBJ2-7
ASSLSSTTPYEQY
>TRBV5-4|TRBJ1-3
AGGAASGNTIY
>TRBV19|TRBJ1-5
ASSTVGGGNQPQH
>TRBV7-9|TRBJ2-1
ASSLAGSYNEQF
>TRBV4-1|TRBJ2-1
ASHNPGQDYNEQF
>TRBV6-5|TRBJ1-2
ASSLSGGIDYGYT
>TRBV28|TRBJ2-7
ASRKAGGNEQY
>TRBV27|TRBJ2-2
ASSFNTGELF
>TRBV27|TRBJ1-1
ASTPRDRGNTEAF
>TRBV4-3|TRBJ1-5
ASSQEILYSNQPQH
>TRBV19|TRBJ1-3
ASSMQEVAGNTIY
>TRBV9|TRBJ2-1
ASSATLGAYNEQF
>TRBV18|TRBJ2-7
ASSPGTGGTYEQY
>TRBV7-2|TRBJ2-1
ASSSPSGGLHNEQF
>TRBV6-5|TRBJ1-1
ASSIGRNTEAF
>TRBV28|TRBJ1-4
ASRRDPNEKLF
>TRBV27|TRBJ1-3
ASSLSMGNTIY
>TRBV28|TRBJ2-2
ASSTLAPKNTGELF
>TRBV6-5|TRBJ2-3
ASSYSGRVGTDTQY
>TRBV4-2|TRBJ2-3
ASSQDGYNIARTDTQY
>TRBV11-1|TRBJ2-2
ASSRRGHAGELF
>TRBV11-1|TRBJ1-1
ASSTWGGKSTEAF
>TRBV4-2|TRBJ2-7
ASSDRDSYAYEQY
>TRBV10-3|TRBJ1-1
AIRGTATEAF
>TRBV5-1|TRBJ2-3
ASSVDSTDTQY
>TRBV7-9|TRBJ2-7
ASSLGSGSDYEQY
>TRBV27|TRBJ2-5
ASSLAGPQETQY
>TRBV6-1|TRBJ2-3
ASSEGNRWADTQY
>TRBV18|TRBJ2-7
ASSPDNPSGLGKVQY
>TRBV5-1|TRBJ1-1
ASSFGRDAEAF
>TRBV7-3|TRBJ1-6
ASSVGQGFYSPLH
>TRBV9|TRBJ2-2
ASSAQGTGVTGELF
>TRBV21-1|TRBJ2-7
ASSKYRARGQGEQY
>TRBV7-7|TRBJ2-3
ASSPFGLAGGTDTQY
>TRBV9|TRBJ2-3
ASSVDERITDTQY
>TRBV4-3|TRBJ2-5
ASSQDYGLAGVETQY
>TRBV27|TRBJ1-2
ASSPGGGPNYGYT
>TRBV18|TRBJ2-1
ASSPGTSGNEQF
>TRBV18|TRBJ1-4
ASSPSAGGRTNEKLF
>TRBV5-1|TRBJ1-2
ASSLGGPSNYGYT
>TRBV7-2|TRBJ1-3
ASSRQGGFSGNTIY
>TRBV9|TRBJ2-3
ASSVGGPSWDTQY
>TRBV6-5|TRBJ2-3
ASSYDTGRTDTQY
>TRBV28|TRBJ1-2
ASSRLYYGYT
>TRBV6-5|TRBJ2-7
ASSYYSGLAYEQY